This is a list of T cell receptor beta chains from one sample in a study of CD8+CD57+ T cells in acquired aplastic anemia. TCRdb analysed the reads with MiXCR anew, one entry per CDR3 protein. This repertoire shows approximately 220,000 distinct CDR3 sequences, roughly 45% found once; its top ten account for 15% to 20%. Sequenced material: sorted CD4+, CD8+, or CD8+CD57+ T cells (not recorded which) from PBMCs. These receptors were obtained from a human donor with aplastic anemia. Both conserved end residues are part of each CDR3. D genes are given only for firm matches. The size of a clone is reported for some rows only, either as once, few or many, or as a class for expanded clones.

D gene	V gene	J gene	clone size	CDR3 DNA	CDR3 protein
TRBD1	TRBV29-1	TRBJ2-7	-	TGCAGCGCCGGACAGGGAACCTACGAGCAGTACTTC	CSAGQGTYEQYF
TRBD1	TRBV16	TRBJ1-4	many	TGTGCCAGCAGCCCGAATCCAATAGGGACAGGCGTTGAAAAACTGTTTTTT	CASSPNPIGTGVEKLFF
-	TRBV7-9	TRBJ1-3	many	TGTGCCAGCAGCCAGGGCGCTCACTCTGGAAACACCATATATTTT	CASSQGAHSGNTIYF
-	TRBV2	TRBJ2-5	-	TGTGCCACCACCAGGACCATCAAAGAGACCCAGTACTTC	CATTRTIKETQYF
TRBD1	TRBV4-1	TRBJ1-6	-	TGTGCCAGCAGCCAAGACAGGGCGGGGCTGAGTAATTCACCCCTCCACTTT	CASSQDRAGLSNSPLHF
TRBD2	TRBV5-4	TRBJ2-1	-	TGTGCCAGCAGTCAGGGGGGGACTAGCGACTACAATGAGCAGTTCTTC	CASSQGGTSDYNEQFF
TRBD1	TRBV15	TRBJ2-7	-	TGTGCCACCAGCAGAGCCGCCGGGACAGCTACCTACGAGCAGTACTTC	CATSRAAGTATYEQYF
-	TRBV7-2	TRBJ1-5	many	TGTGCCAGCAGCTTTACGGGGTTATATAGCAATCAGCCCCAGCATTTT	CASSFTGLYSNQPQHF
-	TRBV20-1	TRBJ2-2	many	TGCAGTGCTAGAGACCCTTTGGGGGTGGCCGGGGAGCTGTTTTTT	CSARDPLGVAGELFF
-	TRBV25-1	TRBJ2-2	-	TGTGCCAGCAGTGAAGGCAGAAGGAACACCGGGGAGCTGTTTTTT	CASSEGRRNTGELFF
-	TRBV5-4	TRBJ1-2	few	TGTGCCAGCAGCTTGTACGGCGAACCTTCTGGAAACACCTTC	CASSLYGEPSGNTF
-	TRBV10-3	TRBJ1-1	-	TGTGCCATCAGTGAGTCACAGGGAGACACTGAAGCTTTCTTT	CAISESQGDTEAFF
TRBD1	TRBV7-6	TRBJ1-4	-	TGTGCCAGCAGCAGGACAGGGGATGAAAAACTGTTTTTT	CASSRTGDEKLFF
TRBD2	TRBV19	TRBJ2-7	few	TGTGCCAGTAGTCCTTTGGGGGGGGAAGAGCAGTACTTC	CASSPLGGEEQYF
TRBD1	TRBV7-9	TRBJ1-1	-	TGTGCCAGCAGCCCTAGGACAGGAGTGAACACTGAAGCTTTCTTT	CASSPRTGVNTEAFF
-	TRBV20-1	TRBJ2-2	many	TGCAGTGCGCGGAGGATTAACGCGGGGGAGCTGTTTTTT	CSARRINAGELFF
-	TRBV7-9	TRBJ2-3	-	TGTGCCAGCAGCTTAGGGGGCAGGGGCGCCACAGATACGCAGTGTTTT	CASSLGGRGATDTQCF
-	TRBV6-1	TRBJ2-1	few	TGTGCCAGCAGTGAACCCCGGACTTTGGGTACGGGGCAGTTCTTC	CASSEPRTLGTGQFF
TRBD1	TRBV7-9	TRBJ1-2	-	TGTGCCAGCAGCCAACTTCAAACAGGGGAATATGGCTACACCTTC	CASSQLQTGEYGYTF
-	TRBV5-1	TRBJ2-7	many	TGCGCCAGCAGCTTCGATAGGGAACTTGACGAGCAGTACTTC	CASSFDRELDEQYF
-	TRBV19	TRBJ1-2	few	TGTGCCAGTAAGGTGAACTATGGCTACACCTTC	CASKVNYGYTF
-	TRBV25-1	TRBJ1-6	-	TGTGCCAGCAGTGAAACGGGACGGGGAAATTCACCCCTCCACTTT	CASSETGRGNSPLHF
-	TRBV10-2	TRBJ2-3	many	TGCGCCAGCAGTGAGTCGAGACACCTGATACCAGATACGCAGTATTTT	CASSESRHLIPDTQYF
TRBD1	TRBV6-5	TRBJ2-5	-	TGTGCCAGCAGACCCACGGGGACAGGGTTTTTAGAGACCCAGTACTTC	CASRPTGTGFLETQYF
-	TRBV28	TRBJ2-2	-	TGTGCCAGCAGCGCACTAAACACCGGGGAGCTGTTTTTT	CASSALNTGELFF
-	TRBV10-2	TRBJ1-2	-	TGCGCCAGCAGTGATGAGGCCGGGGCTAACTATGGCTACACCTTC	CASSDEAGANYGYTF
TRBD1	TRBV19	TRBJ1-3	many	TGTGCCAGTAGTATTACAGGGGTTTCTGGAAACACCATATATTTT	CASSITGVSGNTIYF
-	TRBV15	TRBJ2-7	many	TGTGCCACCAGCAGGGCAGTGGGGAGCTCCTACGAGCAGTACTTC	CATSRAVGSSYEQYF
-	TRBV30	TRBJ1-2	few	TGTGCCTGGAGTATCTCTAACTATGGCTACACCTTC	CAWSISNYGYTF
-	TRBV7-8	TRBJ2-7	-	TGTGCCAGCAGCTTAGGTGAGGTTACCTACGAGCAGTACTTC	CASSLGEVTYEQYF
TRBD1	TRBV15	TRBJ1-6	-	TGTGCCACCAGCAGTAGGGACAGGGGTCTTGAGTCACCCCTCCACTTT	CATSSRDRGLESPLHF
TRBD1	TRBV2	TRBJ1-2	-	TGTGCCAGCAGTCCCGGGACAGGTAGGGGCTATGGCTACACCTTC	CASSPGTGRGYGYTF
-	TRBV6-5	TRBJ2-7	-	TGTGCCTGCAGCTCGGGTCACGGGGGACGGGATGAGCAGTACTTC	CACSSGHGGRDEQYF
-	TRBV6-5	TRBJ1-2	many	TGTGCCAGCAGTTACCAGGGTGGCTACACCTTC	CASSYQGGYTF
-	TRBV6-5	TRBJ1-4	many	TGTGCCAGCAGTCCTCAAAGGGGTGGTAATGAAAAACTGTTTTTT	CASSPQRGGNEKLFF
-	TRBV10-3	TRBJ2-1	many	TGTGCCATCAGGAATTCTTCCTACAATGAGCAGTTCTTC	CAIRNSSYNEQFF
-	TRBV20-1	TRBJ1-6	-	TGCAGTGCATCCTACAGGGACTCCTATAATTCACCCCTCCACTTT	CSASYRDSYNSPLHF
-	TRBV12-3/TRBV12-4	TRBJ1-2	-	TGTGCCAGCACCGAAATGGGGGCTTCTGGCTACACCTTC	CASTEMGASGYTF
TRBD1	TRBV20-1	TRBJ2-7	many	TGCAGTGCTAGAGACGCGGGACAGGCGCCGAACGAGCAGTACTTC	CSARDAGQAPNEQYF
-	TRBV20-1	TRBJ2-5	many	TGCAGTGCTTTAAGGACGGAAGAAGAGACCCAGTACTTC	CSALRTEEETQYF
TRBD1	TRBV30	TRBJ2-1	-	TGTGCCTGGCATCCGGGACAGGGATTCAATGAGCAGTTCTTC	CAWHPGQGFNEQFF
-	TRBV9	TRBJ1-3	many	TGTGCCAGCAGCGTAGCGGGGGCTAGCTCTGGAAACACCATATATTTT	CASSVAGASSGNTIYF
TRBD2	TRBV6-5	TRBJ2-3	-	TGTGCCAGCAGTAGCCCGGGGGCGGGGGGGACCACAGATACGCAGTATTTT	CASSSPGAGGTTDTQYF
-	TRBV7-2	TRBJ2-1	-	TGTGCCAGCAGCTCCTTTCCGAGGGGGGCAGATGAGCAGTTCTTC	CASSSFPRGADEQFF
TRBD2	TRBV11-3	TRBJ2-3	many	TGTGCCAGCAGCCCGGGGACTAGCGGACGAACAGATACGCAGTATTTT	CASSPGTSGRTDTQYF
-	TRBV4-2	TRBJ1-1	few	TGTGCCAGCAGCCAAGACGCAGCCATGAACACTGAAGCTTTCTTT	CASSQDAAMNTEAFF
TRBD2	TRBV29-1	TRBJ2-7	few	TGCAGCGTTGATGTGGCTAGCGGGATTGCACCTCCGTGCTCCTACGAGCAGTACTTC	CSVDVASGIAPPCSYEQYF
TRBD1	TRBV29-1	TRBJ1-2	-	TGCAGCGTTTCGGGACAGGGGATATATGGCTACACCTTC	CSVSGQGIYGYTF
-	TRBV5-1	TRBJ1-2	-	TGCGCCAGCAGCGACCTCGGTACCCCTAACTATGGCTACACCTTC	CASSDLGTPNYGYTF
-	TRBV20-1	TRBJ2-7	-	TGCAGTGCTCTTGCCCAGACTCACTACGAGCAGTACTTC	CSALAQTHYEQYF
-	TRBV2	TRBJ1-3	few	TGTGCCAGCAGTCGAAGGGCAGTGGCTGGAAACACCATATATTTT	CASSRRAVAGNTIYF
-	TRBV19	TRBJ1-1	many	TGTGCCAGTACCGATCTGGCTTCGCGGATGAACACTGAAGCTTTCTTT	CASTDLASRMNTEAFF
-	TRBV7-2	TRBJ2-7	-	TGTGCCAGCAGCTCGGGACCAGGGGTCGAGCAGTACTTC	CASSSGPGVEQYF
-	TRBV19	TRBJ2-7	-	TGTGCCAGTAGACAGGGGAGGGAAGAGCAGTACTTC	CASRQGREEQYF
-	TRBV3-1	TRBJ1-3	few	TGTGCCAGCAGCCAAGCGGACAGCCCTGGAAACACCATATATTTT	CASSQADSPGNTIYF
-	TRBV5-1	TRBJ2-3	many	TGCGCCAGCAGCAGGGGACTCAGCACAGATACGCAGTATTTT	CASSRGLSTDTQYF
-	TRBV11-2	TRBJ2-3	-	TGTGCCAGCAGCTCAAAGGGGGGCACAGATACGCAGTATTTT	CASSSKGGTDTQYF